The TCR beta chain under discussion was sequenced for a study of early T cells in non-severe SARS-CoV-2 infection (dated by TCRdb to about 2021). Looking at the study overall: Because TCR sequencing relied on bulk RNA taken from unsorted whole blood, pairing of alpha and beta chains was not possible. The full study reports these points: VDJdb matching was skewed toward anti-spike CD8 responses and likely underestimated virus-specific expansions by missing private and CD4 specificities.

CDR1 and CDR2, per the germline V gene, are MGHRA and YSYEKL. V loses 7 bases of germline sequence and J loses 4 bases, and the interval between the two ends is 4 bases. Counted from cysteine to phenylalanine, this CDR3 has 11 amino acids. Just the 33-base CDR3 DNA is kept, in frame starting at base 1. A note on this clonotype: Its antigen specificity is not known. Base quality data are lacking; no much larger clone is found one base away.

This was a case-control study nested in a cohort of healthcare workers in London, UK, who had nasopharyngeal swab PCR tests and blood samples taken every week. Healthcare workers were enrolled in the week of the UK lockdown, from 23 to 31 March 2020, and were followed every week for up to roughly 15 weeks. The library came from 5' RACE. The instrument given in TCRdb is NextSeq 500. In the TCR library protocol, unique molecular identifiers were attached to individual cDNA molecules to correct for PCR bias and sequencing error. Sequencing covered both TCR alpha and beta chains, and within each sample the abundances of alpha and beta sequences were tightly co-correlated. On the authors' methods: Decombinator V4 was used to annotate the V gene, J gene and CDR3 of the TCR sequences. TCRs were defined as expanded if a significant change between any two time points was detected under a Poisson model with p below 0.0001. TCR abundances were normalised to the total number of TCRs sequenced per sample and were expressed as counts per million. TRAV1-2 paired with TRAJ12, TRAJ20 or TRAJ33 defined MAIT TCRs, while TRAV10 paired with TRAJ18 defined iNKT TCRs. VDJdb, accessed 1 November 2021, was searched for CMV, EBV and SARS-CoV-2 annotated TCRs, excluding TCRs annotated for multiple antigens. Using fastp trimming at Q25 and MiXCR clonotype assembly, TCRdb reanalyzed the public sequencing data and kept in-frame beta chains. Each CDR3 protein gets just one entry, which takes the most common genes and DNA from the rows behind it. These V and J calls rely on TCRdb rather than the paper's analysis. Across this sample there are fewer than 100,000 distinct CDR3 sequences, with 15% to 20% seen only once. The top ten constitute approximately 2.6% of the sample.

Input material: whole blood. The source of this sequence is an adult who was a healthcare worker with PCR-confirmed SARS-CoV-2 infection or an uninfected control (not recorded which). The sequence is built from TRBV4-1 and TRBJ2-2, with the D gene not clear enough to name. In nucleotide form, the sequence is TGCGCCAGCACGGCCACCGGGGAGCTGTTTTTT. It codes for CASTATGELFF.